This T cell receptor (beta chain) appears in the sequencing data of a study of Ad26.COV2.S vaccination and SARS-CoV-2 variants. Clones were read by immunoSEQ multiplex PCR, and TCRdb kept only the in-frame ones, dropping some. The sample has a few hundred thousand clones, roughly 86% seen once. Comment on this clone: One junction end disagrees with the germline gene, perhaps due to a read error.

This sample's treatment: 15 to 20 received Ad26.COV2.S at low or high dose, single or two shots; a few received placebo; per-sample allocation not given. The study sampled participants on day 63 after the first vaccine or placebo injection. The CDR3 runs 15 residues. The germline CDR1 and CDR2 sequences are MNHEY and SVGAGI. The sample here was peripheral blood, taken in a trial of Ad26.COV2.S vaccine versus placebo. This sequence joins TRBV6-5 and TRBJ1-2; tentatively, D is TRBD1 (6 bases). The sequence was collected from a person between 18 and 65 years old who received the Ad26.COV2.S COVID-19 vaccine or a placebo. The CDR3 loop is CASSYSGAGGNGYTF. CDR3 nucleotides: TGTGCCAGCAGCTACTCAGGGGCTGGGGGCAATGGCTACACCTTC.